The sequence of this T cell receptor (beta chain) was determined in a study of radiation and T cells in renal cell carcinoma. Looking at the study overall: Nephrectomy followed 15 Gy stereotactic body radiation by 4 weeks.

From germline, CDR1 is SEHNR and CDR2 FQNEAQ (reference sequence). V dropped 1 base and J dropped 7; count of bases not matched to a gene: 7. The CDR3 spans 14 residues. Assay: immunoSEQ multiplex PCR; the TCRdb copy retains only in-frame clones and omits some. Of about 120,000 clones in the sample, roughly 77% were seen once. The study's findings and limits: Top tumor clonotypes rose in blood 2 weeks post-radiation, then contracted.

For this clone: What it binds is unknown.

The time point: blood 2 weeks post-SBRT. Treatment meaning: 15 Gy SBRT to primary tumor, nephrectomy 4 weeks later. The patient's renal cell carcinoma had clear cell pathology. The receptor was isolated from an older woman with renal cell carcinoma. The chain is built from TRBV7-9 and TRBJ2-7; 7 positions match TRBD2. The material sequenced was blood, taken from a patient whose treatment included radiotherapy and nephrectomy. This CDR3 reads CASSLGGLGGEQYF. CDR3 nucleotide sequence: TGTGCCAGCAGCTTAGGAGGGCTCGGGGGGGAGCAGTACTTC.